This passage covers 32 T cell receptor beta chains from one sample sequenced in a study of cytomegalovirus exposure and HLA in healthy donors. In the PCR, 60 Vbeta and 13 Jbeta primers were used. TCRdb's copy holds only in-frame clones and misses some; the assay was immunoSEQ multiplex PCR. The sample has 150,000 to 200,000 clones; about 80% are singletons. The source material was PBMCs. The source is a female donor in good health and CMV-seronegative.

This clone was counted a single time. The CDR3 here is CASSTDRTSYEQYF. DNA of the CDR3: TGTGCCAGCAGCACCGACAGGACCTCCTACGAGCAGTACTTC. The V and J genes are TRBV7-7 and TRBJ2-7; weak D call: TRBD1 (6 bases). Germline V gives CDR1 SSHAT, CDR2 FNYEAQ (reference sequence). V lost 5 bases to trimming and J lost 0 bases, with 11 bases between them. The CDR3 spans 14 residues. The whole variable domain, remainder taken from reference TRBV7-7 and TRBJ2-7, is GAGVSQSPRYKVTKRGQDVTLRCDPISSHATLYWYQQALGQGPEFLTYFNYEAQPDKSGLPSDRFSAERPEGSISTLTIQRTEQRDSAMYRCASSTDRTSYEQYFGPGTRLTVT.

The chain employs TRBV4-2 and TRBJ1-4; TRBD1 might be the D (5 bases). This CDR3 contains 15 residues. From germline, CDR1 is LGHNA and CDR2 YNFKEQ. Trimming removed 4 bases at V and 6 bases at J, with 15 bases between. The CDR3 spells CASSPHAGADEKLFF. In nucleotides, the CDR3 is TGTGCCAGCAGCCCCCACGCTGGGGCAGATGAAAAACTGTTTTTT.

In this sample, this clone turned up a few times. CDR3 loop: CASIRDYSYEQYF. CDR3 DNA: TGTGCCAGTATTCGGGACTACTCCTACGAGCAGTACTTC. The chain joins TRBV2 to TRBJ2-7; 7 nucleotides line up with TRBD2. This CDR3 comprises 13 residues. Germline V gene lookup returns CDR1 SNHLY and CDR2 FYNNEI. The junction had 5 bases not matched to a gene; V was cut back by 9 bases and J by 0 bases. Looking up the rest from reference TRBV2 and TRBJ2-7 gives the full variable domain: EPEVTQTPSHQVTQMGQEVILRCVPISNHLYFYWYRQILGQKVEFLVSFYNNEISEKSEIFDDQFSVERPDGSNFTLKIRSTKLEDSAMYFCASIRDYSYEQYFGPGTRLTVT.

V gene TRBV30 combines with J gene TRBJ2-3; 9 nucleotides align to TRBD1. From germline, CDR1 is GTSNPN and CDR2 SVGIG (reference sequence). There are 15 residues in the CDR3. Trimming at V came to 2 bases and at J to 6 bases, leaving 9 bases not matched to a gene. Here the CDR3 reads CAWSIEGTGLDTQYF. As DNA, the CDR3 is TGTGCCTGGAGTATCGAAGGGACAGGGCTCGATACGCAGTATTTT.

CDR3 sequence reads: CAISAPTKETQYF. Here the CDR3 DNA reads TGTGCCATCAGTGCTCCGACTAAAGAGACCCAGTACTTC. The gene calls are TRBV10-3 and TRBJ2-5; tentative D call: TRBD2 (5 bases). Germline V gene sequence: CDR1 ENHRY, CDR2 SYGVKD. The CDR3 extends over 13 amino acids. V lost 4 bases and J 3 bases, leaving 9 bases between the germline ends.

V usage is TRBV21-1 and J usage is TRBJ1-4. TRBV21-1 is a listed pseudogene. The CDR3 spans 15 residues. Here the CDR3 reads CASSGRQGDNEKLFF. The CDR3 nucleotides read TGTGCCAGCAGTGGGAGGCAGGGCGATAATGAAAAACTGTTTTTT.

There are a few counts of this clone. The CDR3 reads CASSQLALNQPQHF. CDR3 coding DNA: TGCGCCAGCAGCCAATTGGCCCTTAATCAGCCCCAGCATTTT. V usage is TRBV4-1 and J usage is TRBJ1-5; D remains ambiguous. V was pared by 2 bases and J by 4 bases, with 9 bases between. CDR1 is MGHRA and CDR2 is YSYEKL in the germline V gene. The CDR3 is made up of 14 amino acids.

V usage is TRBV30 and J usage is TRBJ1-6; D call uncertain. Germline CDR1 is GTSNPN and CDR2 is SVGIG (reference sequence). The CDR3 is 17 amino acids. The V end lost 2 bases, the J end lost 0 bases, and 14 bases lay between the germline ends. The CDR3 spells CAWSPLVGDSYNSPLHF. The DNA of the CDR3 is TGTGCCTGGAGTCCACTAGTTGGGGACTCCTATAATTCACCCCTCCACTTT.

This clone has just a few counts. The chain uses TRBV2 and TRBJ1-5; tentative D call: TRBD1 (5 bases). Germline CDR1 reads SNHLY; CDR2 reads FYNNEI. The CDR3 totals 13 residues. The V end was cut by 7 bases, the J end by 9 bases, with 16 bases between. The CDR3 protein is CASTSGGDRPQHF. The DNA for the CDR3 is TGTGCCAGCACCTCCGGGGGGGACCGGCCCCAGCATTTT.

This clone was recorded once. The chain carries TRBV5-1 and TRBJ1-1, with TRBD1 identical over 12 bases. V was pared by 4 bases and J by 9 bases, with 7 bases of the junction left unmatched. Germline CDR1 SGHRS, CDR2 YFSETQ. This CDR3 is built from 14 residues. The CDR3 here is CASSLGQGASKAFF. CDR3 DNA: TGCGCCAGCAGCCTGGGACAGGGGGCTTCGAAAGCTTTCTTT.

The chain carries TRBV2 and TRBJ1-2; 9 bases fit TRBD1. The CDR3 length is 16 residues. Trimming removed 1 base from V and 1 base from J; junction bases left unmatched: 4. Germline CDR1 reads SNHLY; CDR2 reads FYNNEI. CDR3 protein: CASSEGTGADNYGYTF. In DNA form, the CDR3 reads TGTGCCAGCAGTGAAGGGACAGGGGCTGATAACTATGGCTACACCTTC.

The chain recombines TRBV4-2 with TRBJ1-1, with D uncertain. CDR3 length: 15 residues. V was trimmed by 3 bases and J by 1 base, leaving 12 bases between them. Germline V gene lookup returns CDR1 LGHNA and CDR2 YNFKEQ. Here the CDR3 reads CASSHNDGRNTEAFF. The CDR3 nucleotides read TGTGCCAGCAGCCACAACGACGGGAGGAACACTGAAGCTTTCTTT.

This clone was picked up one time. The gene calls are TRBV2 and TRBJ1-1; the D gene is possibly TRBD1 (6 bases). Germline assignment: CDR1 SNHLY and CDR2 FYNNEI. With 6 bases removed from V and 1 base from J, the gap between germline ends came to 12 bases. The CDR3 runs to 14 residues. CDR3 in DNA: TGTGCCAGCAGGCCGGACAGAGCGAACACTGAAGCTTTCTTT. Translating it yields CASRPDRANTEAFF.

The gene calls are TRBV9 and TRBJ1-1; TRBD1 aligns across 7 bases. The germline gives CDR1 SGDLS, CDR2 YYNGEE. The CDR3 sequence is 14 residues long. V dropped 4 bases and J dropped 1; count of bases not matched to a gene: 4. The CDR3 nucleotides are TGTGCCAGCAGCCCGGGACAGACGAACACTGAAGCTTTCTTT. As protein: CASSPGQTNTEAFF.

The rearrangement uses TRBV11-3 and TRBJ2-1; TRBD2 aligns across 12 bases. V lost 3 bases, J lost 7 bases, and 4 bases stayed unmatched. Germline V gene lookup returns CDR1 SGHNT and CDR2 YENEEA. The CDR3 is 15 amino acids. This CDR3 is CASSLTSGGTNEQFF. CDR3 DNA sequence: TGTGCCAGCAGCTTGACTAGCGGGGGCACGAATGAGCAGTTCTTC.

V and J are TRBV19 and TRBJ1-1, with TRBD1 matching 7 bases. With 7 bases clipped from V and 2 bases from J, the junction kept 4 bases outside the gene matches. The germline V gene encodes CDR1 LNHDA and CDR2 SQIVND (reference sequence). The CDR3 is 13 amino acids. The CDR3 nucleotides read TGTGCCAGTAAGGACAGGACCAACACTGAAGCTTTCTTT. As protein: CASKDRTNTEAFF.

This chain connects TRBV7-9 to TRBJ2-6, with 7 bases aligning to TRBD1. V lost 4 bases and J lost 0; bases outside the gene matches: 6. CDR3 size: 17 residues. The germline V gene has CDR1 SEHNR and CDR2 FQNEAQ (reference sequence). Here the CDR3 DNA reads TGTGCCAGCAGCTCGGACAGGACCTCCTCTGGGGCCAACGTCCTGACTTTC. It translates to CASSSDRTSSGANVLTF. Together with reference TRBV7-9 and TRBJ2-6, the CDR3 gives the full variable domain: DTGVSQNPRHKITKRGQNVTFRCDPISEHNRLYWYRQTLGQGPEFLTYFQNEAQLEKSRLLSDRFSAERPKGSFSTLEIQRTEQGDSAMYLCASSSDRTSSGANVLTFGAGSRLTVL.

The V gene is TRBV7-2, the J gene TRBJ1-2; the D gene is possibly TRBD1 (6 bases). The germline V and J ends were trimmed by 3 bases and 0 bases, with 11 bases remaining between them. The CDR3 extends over 15 amino acids. Germline V gives CDR1 SGHTA, CDR2 FQGNSA. The CDR3 reads CASSFLQGSNYGYTF. The CDR3 region has the DNA TGTGCCAGCAGCTTCTTACAGGGATCTAACTATGGCTACACCTTC.

This clone was recorded only once. The gene calls are TRBV7-2 and TRBJ2-1; 12 nucleotides match TRBD2. CDR1 is SGHTA and CDR2 is FQGNSA in the germline V gene. This CDR3 contains 15 residues. With 5 bases clipped from V and 6 bases from J, the junction kept 5 bases outside the gene matches. CDR3 sequence (DNA): TGTGCCAGCAGCGTGACTAGCGGGGGACCCAATGAGCAGTTCTTC. Encoded protein: CASSVTSGGPNEQFF.

The chain is built from TRBV5-1 and TRBJ2-3, with D tentatively TRBD2 (7 bases). The CDR3 extends over 16 amino acids. The V end was cut by 2 bases, the J end by 1 base, with 14 bases between. Germline V gene lookup returns CDR1 SGHRS and CDR2 YFSETQ. CDR3 DNA sequence: TGCGCCAGCAGCTTCAGGGGAACTAGCGGCACAGATACGCAGTATTTT. It translates to CASSFRGTSGTDTQYF.

This chain connects TRBV19 to TRBJ1-1; tentative D call: TRBD1 (5 bases). The length of the CDR3 is 14 residues. V lost 3 bases to trimming and J lost 2 bases, with 10 bases between them. Germline-derived CDR1 and CDR2 are LNHDA and SQIVND (reference sequence). CDR3 nucleotide sequence: TGTGCCAGTAGTATGTGGCGGGACAACACTGAAGCTTTCTTT. Encoded protein: CASSMWRDNTEAFF.

V and J are TRBV2 and TRBJ2-1, with 10 nucleotides matching TRBD2. The V gene end was trimmed by 5 bases and the J gene end by 4 bases; junction bases not matched to a gene: 8. Germline lookup yields CDR1 SNHLY and CDR2 FYNNEI. The CDR3 spans 16 residues. CDR3 loop: CASSPLAGGLYNEQFF. The CDR3 bases are TGTGCCAGCAGTCCTTTAGCGGGGGGACTATACAATGAGCAGTTCTTC.

This clone was recorded a few times. The J gene is TRBJ2-7, the V gene TRBV7-2; D possibly corresponds to TRBD2 (5 bases). Germline assignment: CDR1 SGHTA and CDR2 FQGNSA. This CDR3 is built from 14 residues. V lost 3 bases and J 4 bases, leaving 13 bases between the germline ends. The CDR3 region is CASSFGLSGYEQYF. The CDR3 nucleotides are TGTGCCAGCAGCTTTGGACTCTCGGGTTACGAGCAGTACTTC.

The rearrangement uses TRBV7-2 and TRBJ1-5; D possibly corresponds to TRBD1 (6 bases). The ends were cut back, 8 bases at V and 6 bases at J, with 17 bases in the middle. CDR1 SGHTA and CDR2 FQGNSA come from the germline V gene. The CDR3 covers 14 residues. CDR3 loop: CASPSSRGRQPQHF. The DNA for the CDR3 is TGTGCCAGCCCAAGTAGCAGGGGTCGTCAGCCCCAGCATTTT.

The chain uses TRBV5-4 and TRBJ2-5, with TRBD1 identical over 7 bases. The V segment lost 0 bases and the J segment 3 bases; nucleotides outside the gene matches: 8. There are 16 residues in the CDR3. CDR1 and CDR2 from the germline V gene are SGHNT and YYREEE (reference sequence). The CDR3 loop reads CASSLEQGPAKETQYF. CDR3 nucleotide sequence: TGTGCCAGCAGCTTGGAACAGGGGCCAGCCAAAGAGACCCAGTACTTC.

This clone was counted once. V usage is TRBV30 and J usage is TRBJ2-5; D is perhaps TRBD2 (6 bases). The CDR3 length is 13 residues. Deletions cut 1 base from V and 2 bases from J, with 8 bases between. The germline V gene has CDR1 GTSNPN and CDR2 SVGIG (reference sequence). The CDR3 region has the DNA TGTGCCTGGAGTGGGGGGGTACAAGAGACCCAGTACTTC. Protein product: CAWSGGVQETQYF.

This clone appeared once. The chain combines TRBV6-4 with TRBJ1-5, with D hard to call. Germline loops: CDR1 MRHNA, CDR2 SNTAGT. The CDR3 consists of 22 residues. The V end was cut by 0 bases, the J end by 0 bases, with 27 bases between. The CDR3 protein is CASSDSPRRRERPLYSNQPQHF. CDR3 nucleotide sequence: TGTGCCAGCAGTGACTCCCCTCGGCGGAGGGAGAGACCTCTTTATAGCAATCAGCCCCAGCATTTT.

This clone was picked up one time. The CDR3 DNA follows: TGCGCCAGCAGCTCCGGCGGGGGGGCCAATGAACCCTACAATGAGCAGTTCTTC. Protein sequence: CASSSGGGANEPYNEQFF. The chain combines TRBV5-1 with TRBJ2-1, with TRBD2 identical over 9 bases. CDR3 length: 18 amino acids. Trimming took 3 bases from V and 2 from J; bases not matched to a gene: 12. Looked up from germline, CDR1 is SGHRS and CDR2 is YFSETQ. The whole variable domain, filled in from reference TRBV5-1 and TRBJ2-1, reads KAGVTQTPRYLIKTRGQQVTLSCSPISGHRSVSWYQQTPGQGLQFLFEYFSETQRNKGNFPGRFSGRQFSNSRSEMNVSTLELGDSALYLCASSSGGGANEPYNEQFFGPGTRLTVL.

V is TRBV6-5 and J is TRBJ1-5, with TRBD1 identical over 10 bases. J gave up 9 bases and V 6 bases, and 8 bases lay outside the gene matches. CDR3 size: 14 residues. The germline gives CDR1 MNHEY, CDR2 SVGAGI. This chain's CDR3 is CASRRDRGMGPQHF. CDR3 DNA: TGTGCCAGCAGGAGGGACAGGGGAATGGGGCCCCAGCATTTT.

The V gene is TRBV9, the J gene TRBJ1-1, with TRBD1 matching 7 bases. CDR3 length: 15 amino acids. The J segment lost 3 bases and the V segment lost 3 bases, leaving 8 bases of the junction unmatched. The germline CDR1 and CDR2 sequences are SGDLS and YYNGEE. The CDR3 region is CASSERQGGYTEAFF. In nucleotides, the CDR3 is TGTGCCAGCAGCGAACGACAGGGTGGCTACACTGAAGCTTTCTTT. Using reference TRBV9 and TRBJ1-1 for the parts outside the CDR3, the full variable domain is DSGVTQTPKHLITATGQRVTLRCSPRSGDLSVYWYQQSLDQGLQFLIQYYNGEERAKGNILERFSAQQFPDLHSELNLSSLELGDSALYFCASSERQGGYTEAFFGQGTRLTVV.

This chain links TRBV5-1 with TRBJ1-6; a weak D match, TRBD1 (6 bases). V was cut by 4 bases and J by 5 bases, with 13 bases left in between. Germline V CDR1 and CDR2: SGHRS, YFSETQ. CDR3 size: 15 residues. The CDR3 DNA follows: TGCGCCAGCAGCCCTCCGGGGGGCAATAATTCACCCCTCCACTTT. It encodes CASSPPGGNNSPLHF. Full variable domain (rest looked up from reference TRBV5-1 and TRBJ1-6): KAGVTQTPRYLIKTRGQQVTLSCSPISGHRSVSWYQQTPGQGLQFLFEYFSETQRNKGNFPGRFSGRQFSNSRSEMNVSTLELGDSALYLCASSPPGGNNSPLHFGNGTRLTVT.

The V gene is TRBV10-1, the J gene TRBJ2-2; TRBD1 matches 7 bases. The CDR3 totals 14 residues. Trimming cost V 6 bases and J 3 bases; bases outside gene matches: 4. Germline CDR1 WNHNN, CDR2 SYGVQD (reference sequence). The CDR3 loop is CASRQGSDTGELFF. CDR3 nucleotides: TGCGCCAGCAGACAGGGGAGCGACACCGGGGAGCTGTTTTTT.